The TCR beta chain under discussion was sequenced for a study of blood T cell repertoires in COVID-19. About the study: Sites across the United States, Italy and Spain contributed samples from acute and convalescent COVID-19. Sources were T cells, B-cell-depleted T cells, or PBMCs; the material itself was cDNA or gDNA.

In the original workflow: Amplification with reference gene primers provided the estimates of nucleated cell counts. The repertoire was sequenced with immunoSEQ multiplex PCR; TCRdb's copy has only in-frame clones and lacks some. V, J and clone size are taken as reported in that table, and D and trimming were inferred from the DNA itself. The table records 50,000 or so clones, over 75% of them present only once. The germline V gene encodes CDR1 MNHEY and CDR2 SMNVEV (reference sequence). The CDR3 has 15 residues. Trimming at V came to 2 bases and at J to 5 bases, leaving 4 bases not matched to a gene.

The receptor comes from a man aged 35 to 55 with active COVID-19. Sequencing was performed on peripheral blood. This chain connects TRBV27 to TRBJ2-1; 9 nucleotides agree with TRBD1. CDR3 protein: CASSLRGTGHNEQFF. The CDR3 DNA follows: TGTGCCAGCAGTTTAAGAGGGACAGGGCACAATGAGCAGTTCTTC.